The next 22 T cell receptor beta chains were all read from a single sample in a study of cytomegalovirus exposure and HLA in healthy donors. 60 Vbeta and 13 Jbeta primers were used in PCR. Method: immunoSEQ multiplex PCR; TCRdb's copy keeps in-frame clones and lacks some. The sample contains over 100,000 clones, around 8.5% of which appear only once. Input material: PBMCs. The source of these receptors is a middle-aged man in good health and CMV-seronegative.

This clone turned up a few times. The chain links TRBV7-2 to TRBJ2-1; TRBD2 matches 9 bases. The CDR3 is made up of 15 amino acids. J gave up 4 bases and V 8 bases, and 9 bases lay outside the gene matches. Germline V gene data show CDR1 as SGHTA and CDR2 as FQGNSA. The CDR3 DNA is TGTGCCAGCGGGTCCCGGCTAGCGGGGTACAATGAGCAGTTCTTC. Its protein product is CASGSRLAGYNEQFF.

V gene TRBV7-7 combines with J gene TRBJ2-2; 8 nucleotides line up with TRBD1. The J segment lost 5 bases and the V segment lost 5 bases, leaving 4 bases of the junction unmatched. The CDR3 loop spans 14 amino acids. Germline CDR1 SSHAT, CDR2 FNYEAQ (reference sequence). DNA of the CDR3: TGTGCCAGCAGCACGGGACAGGCAACCGGGGAGCTGTTTTTT. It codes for CASSTGQATGELFF.

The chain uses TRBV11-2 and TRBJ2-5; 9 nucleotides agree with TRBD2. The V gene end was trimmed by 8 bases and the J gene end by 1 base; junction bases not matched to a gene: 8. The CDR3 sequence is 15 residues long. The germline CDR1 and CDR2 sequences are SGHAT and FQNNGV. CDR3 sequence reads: CASGRAGGIQETQYF. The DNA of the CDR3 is TGTGCCAGCGGAAGGGCGGGGGGGATCCAAGAGACCCAGTACTTC.

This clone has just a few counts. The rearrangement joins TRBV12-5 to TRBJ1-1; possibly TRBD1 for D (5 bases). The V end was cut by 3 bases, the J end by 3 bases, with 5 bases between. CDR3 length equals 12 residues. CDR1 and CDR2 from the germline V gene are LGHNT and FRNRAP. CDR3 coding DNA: TGTGCTAGTGGTTTAGGGGACACTGAAGCTTTCTTT. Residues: CASGLGDTEAFF.

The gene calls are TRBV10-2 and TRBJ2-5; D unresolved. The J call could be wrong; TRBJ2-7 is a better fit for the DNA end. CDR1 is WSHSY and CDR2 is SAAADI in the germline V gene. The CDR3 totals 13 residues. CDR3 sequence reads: CASSALRDYEQYF. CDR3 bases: TGCGCCAGCAGTGCGCTCCGAGACTACGAGCAGTACTTC.

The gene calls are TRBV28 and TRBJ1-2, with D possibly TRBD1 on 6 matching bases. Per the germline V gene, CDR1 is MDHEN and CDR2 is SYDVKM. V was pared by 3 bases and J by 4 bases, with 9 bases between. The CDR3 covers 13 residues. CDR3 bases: TGTGCCAGCAGTTTGGTAGGGGGCTATGGCTACACCTTC. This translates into CASSLVGGYGYTF.

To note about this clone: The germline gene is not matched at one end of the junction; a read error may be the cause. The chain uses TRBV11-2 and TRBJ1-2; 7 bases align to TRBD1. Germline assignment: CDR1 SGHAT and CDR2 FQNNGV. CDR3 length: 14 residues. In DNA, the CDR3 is TGTGCCAGCAGCTTAGGACAGGGTGACTATGGCTACCCCTTC. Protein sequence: CASSLGQGDYGYPF.

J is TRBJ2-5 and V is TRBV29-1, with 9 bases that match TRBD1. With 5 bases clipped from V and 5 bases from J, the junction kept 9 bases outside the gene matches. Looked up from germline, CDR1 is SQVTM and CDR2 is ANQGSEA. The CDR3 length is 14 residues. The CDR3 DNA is TGCAGCGTTCCCGGGACAGGGAGCGGGGAGACCCAGTACTTC. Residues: CSVPGTGSGETQYF.

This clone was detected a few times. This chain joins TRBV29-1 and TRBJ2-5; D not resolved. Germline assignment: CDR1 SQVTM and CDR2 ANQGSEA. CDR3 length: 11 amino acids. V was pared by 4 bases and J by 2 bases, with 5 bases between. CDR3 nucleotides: TGCAGCGTTGGTGTACAAGAGACCCAGTACTTC. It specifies CSVGVQETQYF.

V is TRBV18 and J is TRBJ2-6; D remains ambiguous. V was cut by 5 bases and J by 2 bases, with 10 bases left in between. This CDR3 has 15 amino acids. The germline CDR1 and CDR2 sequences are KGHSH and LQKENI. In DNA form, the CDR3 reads TGTGCCAGCTCAAGCGACGAGGCTGGGGCCAACGTCCTGACTTTC. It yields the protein CASSSDEAGANVLTF.

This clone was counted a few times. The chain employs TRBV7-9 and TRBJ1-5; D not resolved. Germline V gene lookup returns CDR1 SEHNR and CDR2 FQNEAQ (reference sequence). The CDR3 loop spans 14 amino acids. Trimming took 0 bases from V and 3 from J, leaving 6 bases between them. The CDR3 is CASSLAADNQPQHF. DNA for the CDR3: TGTGCCAGCAGCTTAGCGGCAGACAATCAGCCCCAGCATTTT. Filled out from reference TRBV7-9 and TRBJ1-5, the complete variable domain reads DTGVSQNPRHKITKRGQNVTFRCDPISEHNRLYWYRQTLGQGPEFLTYFQNEAQLEKSRLLSDRFSAERPKGSFSTLEIQRTEQGDSAMYLCASSLAADNQPQHFGDGTRLSIL.

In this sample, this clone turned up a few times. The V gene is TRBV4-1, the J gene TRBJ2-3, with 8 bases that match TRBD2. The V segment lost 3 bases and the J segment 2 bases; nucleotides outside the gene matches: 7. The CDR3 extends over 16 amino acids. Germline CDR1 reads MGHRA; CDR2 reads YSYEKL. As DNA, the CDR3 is TGCGCCAGCAGCCAGGTCGATAGCGGGGACACAGATACGCAGTATTTT. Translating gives CASSQVDSGDTDTQYF.

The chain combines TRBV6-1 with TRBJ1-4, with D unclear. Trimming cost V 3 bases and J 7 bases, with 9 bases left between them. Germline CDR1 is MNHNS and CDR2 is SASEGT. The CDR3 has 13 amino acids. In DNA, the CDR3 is TGTGCCAGCAGTGAGCCCGGGGTTGAAAAACTGTTTTTT. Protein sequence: CASSEPGVEKLFF.

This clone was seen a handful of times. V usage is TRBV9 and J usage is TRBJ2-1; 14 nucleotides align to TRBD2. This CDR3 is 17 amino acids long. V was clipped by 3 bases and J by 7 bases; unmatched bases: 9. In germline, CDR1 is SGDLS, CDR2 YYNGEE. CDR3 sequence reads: CASSAHATSGGANEQFF. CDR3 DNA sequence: TGTGCCAGCAGCGCACATGCGACTAGCGGGGGGGCGAATGAGCAGTTCTTC.

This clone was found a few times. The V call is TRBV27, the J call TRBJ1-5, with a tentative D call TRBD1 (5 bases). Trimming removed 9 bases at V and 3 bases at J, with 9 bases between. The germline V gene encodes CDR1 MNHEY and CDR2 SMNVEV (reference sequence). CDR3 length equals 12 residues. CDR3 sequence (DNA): TGTGCCAGTGGACACAACAATCAGCCCCAGCATTTT. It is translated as CASGHNNQPQHF.

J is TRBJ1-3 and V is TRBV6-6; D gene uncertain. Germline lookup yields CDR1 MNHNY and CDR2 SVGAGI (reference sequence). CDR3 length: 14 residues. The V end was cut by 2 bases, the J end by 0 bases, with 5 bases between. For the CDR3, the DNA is TGTGCCAGCAGTTACACGAGCTCTGGAAACACCATATATTTT. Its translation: CASSYTSSGNTIYF.

The CDR3 loop is CSVEYSGGATDTQYF. CDR3 sequence (DNA): TGCAGCGTTGAGTATAGCGGGGGGGCGACAGATACGCAGTATTTT. The rearrangement joins TRBV29-1 to TRBJ2-3, with 11 bases fitting TRBD2. Germline CDR1 reads SQVTM; CDR2 reads ANQGSEA. The CDR3 is made up of 15 amino acids. J was trimmed by 3 bases and V by 3 bases; bases with no gene match: 5.

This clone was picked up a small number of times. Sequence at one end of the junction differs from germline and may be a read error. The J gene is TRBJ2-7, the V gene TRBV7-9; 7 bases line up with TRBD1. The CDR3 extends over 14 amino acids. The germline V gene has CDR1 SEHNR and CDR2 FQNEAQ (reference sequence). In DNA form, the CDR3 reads TGTGCCAACAGCTCCTGGGACAGAAAATACGAGCAGTACTTC. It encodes CANSSWDRKYEQYF.

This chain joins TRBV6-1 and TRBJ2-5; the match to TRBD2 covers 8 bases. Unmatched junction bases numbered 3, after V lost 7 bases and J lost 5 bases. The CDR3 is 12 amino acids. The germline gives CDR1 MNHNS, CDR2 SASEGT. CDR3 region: CASTRGGETQYF. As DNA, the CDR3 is TGTGCCAGCACTCGGGGGGGGGAGACCCAGTACTTC.

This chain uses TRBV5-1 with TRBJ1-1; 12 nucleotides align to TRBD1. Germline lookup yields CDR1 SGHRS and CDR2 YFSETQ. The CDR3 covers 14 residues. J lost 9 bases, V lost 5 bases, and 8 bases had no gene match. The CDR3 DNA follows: TGCGCCAGCAGTTCTACCCGGGACAGGGGGCAAGCTTTCTTT. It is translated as CASSSTRDRGQAFF.

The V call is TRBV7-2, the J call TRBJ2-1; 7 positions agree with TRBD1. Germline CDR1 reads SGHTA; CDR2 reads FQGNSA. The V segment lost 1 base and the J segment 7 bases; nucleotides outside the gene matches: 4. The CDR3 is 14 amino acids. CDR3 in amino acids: CASSLVGGRNEQFF. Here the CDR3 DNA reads TGTGCCAGCAGCTTAGTAGGGGGCAGGAATGAGCAGTTCTTC. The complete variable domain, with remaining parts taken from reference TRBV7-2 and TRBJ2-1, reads GAGVSQSPSNKVTEKGKDVELRCDPISGHTALYWYRQSLGQGLEFLIYFQGNSAPDKSGLPSDRFSAERTGGSVSTLTIQRTQQEDSAVYLCASSLVGGRNEQFFGPGTRLTVL.

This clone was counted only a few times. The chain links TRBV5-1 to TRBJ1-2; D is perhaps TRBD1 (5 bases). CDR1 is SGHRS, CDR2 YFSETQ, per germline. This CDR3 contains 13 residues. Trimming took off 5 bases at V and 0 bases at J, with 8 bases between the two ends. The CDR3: CASSQTANYGYTF. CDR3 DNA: TGCGCCAGCAGTCAGACAGCTAACTATGGCTACACCTTC.